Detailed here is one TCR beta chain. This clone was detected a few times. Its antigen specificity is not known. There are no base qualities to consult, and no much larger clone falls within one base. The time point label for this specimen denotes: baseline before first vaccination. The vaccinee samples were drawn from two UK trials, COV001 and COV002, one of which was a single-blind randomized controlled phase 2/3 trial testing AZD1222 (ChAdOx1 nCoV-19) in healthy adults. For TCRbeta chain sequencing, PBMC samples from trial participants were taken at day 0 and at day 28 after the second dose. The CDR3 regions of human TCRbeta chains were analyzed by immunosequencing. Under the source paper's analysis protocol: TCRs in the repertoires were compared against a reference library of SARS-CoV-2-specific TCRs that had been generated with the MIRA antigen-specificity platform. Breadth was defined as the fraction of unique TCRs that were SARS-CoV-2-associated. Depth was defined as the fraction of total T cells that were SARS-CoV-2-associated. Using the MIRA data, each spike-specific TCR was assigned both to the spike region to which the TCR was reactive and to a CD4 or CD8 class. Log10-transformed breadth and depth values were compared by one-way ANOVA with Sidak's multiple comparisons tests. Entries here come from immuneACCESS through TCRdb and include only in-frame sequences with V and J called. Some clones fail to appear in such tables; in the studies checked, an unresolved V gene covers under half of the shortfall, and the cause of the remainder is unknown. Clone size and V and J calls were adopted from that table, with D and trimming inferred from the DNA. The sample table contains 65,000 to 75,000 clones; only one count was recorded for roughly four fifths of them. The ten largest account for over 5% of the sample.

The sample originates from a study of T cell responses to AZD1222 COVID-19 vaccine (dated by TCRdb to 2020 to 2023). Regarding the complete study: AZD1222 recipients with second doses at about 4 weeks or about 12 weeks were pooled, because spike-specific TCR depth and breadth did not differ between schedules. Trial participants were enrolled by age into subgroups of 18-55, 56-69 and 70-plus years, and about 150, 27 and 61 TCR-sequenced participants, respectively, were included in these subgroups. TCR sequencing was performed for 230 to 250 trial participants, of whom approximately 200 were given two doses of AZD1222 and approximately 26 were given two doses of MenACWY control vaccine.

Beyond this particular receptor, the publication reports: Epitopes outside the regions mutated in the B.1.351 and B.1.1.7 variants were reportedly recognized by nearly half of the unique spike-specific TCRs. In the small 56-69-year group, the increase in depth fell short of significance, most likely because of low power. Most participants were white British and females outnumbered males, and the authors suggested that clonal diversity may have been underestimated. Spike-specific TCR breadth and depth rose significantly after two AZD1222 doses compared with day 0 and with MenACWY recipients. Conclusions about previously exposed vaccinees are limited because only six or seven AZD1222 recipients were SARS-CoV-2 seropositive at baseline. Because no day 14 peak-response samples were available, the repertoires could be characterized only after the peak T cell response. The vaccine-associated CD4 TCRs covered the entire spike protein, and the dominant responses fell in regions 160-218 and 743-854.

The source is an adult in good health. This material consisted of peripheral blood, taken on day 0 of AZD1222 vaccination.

The CDR3: CASSQGQGATGNTIYF. The bases read TGTGCCAGCAGCCAAGGACAGGGGGCGACTGGAAACACCATATATTTT. The chain couples TRBV3-1 (or the pseudogene TRBV3-2) to TRBJ1-3; TRBD1 fits 10 bases in the junction. Looking up the germline V gene (reference sequence) yields CDR1 LGHDT and CDR2 YNNKEL. Counted from cysteine to phenylalanine, this CDR3 has 16 amino acids. The read is trimmed to its CDR3 DNA, 48 bases read in frame from base 1. For this chain, trimming is 1 base at the V end and 2 bases at the J end, and the number of junction bases without a gene match is 2.